This T cell receptor beta chain derives from a study of T cell repertoires in cytomegalovirus infection. Study-level information: Public TCR beta signatures indicated both CMV infection and matching HLA type. Overall study results and limits: People with CMV and the relevant HLA were identified by cumulative public TCR beta family frequency. HLA-C-restricted CMV-specific TCR beta clonotypes were dominant in the ex vivo response.

This clonotype was seen more than once but under ten times. Its antigen is currently unknown. One entry per CDR3 protein, called by TCRdb with MiXCR from the reads. This table holds about 530,000 distinct CDR3 sequences, approximately 25% found once. V trimming: 6 bases; J trimming: 3 bases; junction bases outside the gene matches: 8. The germline V gene encodes CDR1 DFQATT and CDR2 SNEGSKA (reference sequence). CDR3 length equals 14 residues. This sequence joins TRBV20-1 and TRBJ1-5; TRBD1 matches 7 bases. This TCR came from a human donor in good health (CMV status not recorded). Some clones in this sample may be carry-over from other donors' samples. The source material was PBMCs. CDR3 in amino acids: CSAPAGQLNQPQHF. In nucleotides, the CDR3 is TGCAGTGCGCCTGCGGGACAGCTCAATCAGCCCCAGCATTTT.